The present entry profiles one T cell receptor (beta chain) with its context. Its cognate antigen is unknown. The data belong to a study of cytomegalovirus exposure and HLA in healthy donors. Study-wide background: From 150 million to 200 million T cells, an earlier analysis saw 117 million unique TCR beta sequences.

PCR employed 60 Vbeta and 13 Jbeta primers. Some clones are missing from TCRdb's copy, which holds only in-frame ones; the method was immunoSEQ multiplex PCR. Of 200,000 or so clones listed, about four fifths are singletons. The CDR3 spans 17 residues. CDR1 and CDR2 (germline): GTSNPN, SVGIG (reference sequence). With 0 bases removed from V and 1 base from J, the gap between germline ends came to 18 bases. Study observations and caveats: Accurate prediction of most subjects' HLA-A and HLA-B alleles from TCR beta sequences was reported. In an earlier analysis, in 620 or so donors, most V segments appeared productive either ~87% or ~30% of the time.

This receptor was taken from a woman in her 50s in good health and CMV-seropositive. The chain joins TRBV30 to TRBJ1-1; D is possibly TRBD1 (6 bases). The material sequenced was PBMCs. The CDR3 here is CAWSVLRTVKGNTEAFF. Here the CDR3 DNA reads TGTGCCTGGAGTGTCTTGCGGACAGTAAAGGGGAACACTGAAGCTTTCTTT. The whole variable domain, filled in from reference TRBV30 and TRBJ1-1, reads SQTIHQWPATLVQPVGSPLSLECTVEGTSNPNLYWYRQAAGRGLQLLFYSVGIGQISSEVPQNLSASRPQDRQFILSSKKLLLSDSGFYLCAWSVLRTVKGNTEAFFGQGTRLTVV.